Listed below are T cell receptor beta chains from one sample, sequenced in a study of T cells after yellow fever vaccination. One entry per CDR3 protein, called by TCRdb with MiXCR from the 5' RACE reads. The table records more than 300,000 distinct CDR3 sequences, about 10% of them present only once. This specimen consisted of CD4+ T cells sorted from PBMCs, obtained 45 days after the yellow fever booster vaccination. Receptors were obtained from a man younger than 30 who received the YFV17D yellow fever vaccine. CDR3s include the opening cysteine and the closing phenylalanine or tryptophan. Fields, in order: V gene, clone size, J gene, D gene, CDR3 DNA, CDR3 protein. A D gene is named only where the DNA matches it firmly. The size of a clone is reported for some rows only, either as once, few or many, or as a class for expanded clones.

TRBV7-9	few	TRBJ2-5	NA	TGTGCCAGCAGCTTAAGAGCCTCAGGGTCGGAGACCCAGTACTTC	CASSLRASGSETQYF
TRBV9	NA	TRBJ2-3	NA	TGTGCCAGCACCCTCGGTATTGTAAGCACAGATACGCAGTATTTT	CASTLGIVSTDTQYF
TRBV29-1	many	TRBJ1-5	NA	TGCAGCGTTGTTCAGGGGATGAATCAGCCCCAGCATTTT	CSVVQGMNQPQHF
TRBV5-1	NA	TRBJ2-5	NA	TGCGCCAGCAGCTTCGGGGCGGCCCAAGAGACCCAGTACTTC	CASSFGAAQETQYF
TRBV4-1	few	TRBJ1-2	NA	TGCGCCAGCAGCCCGTTGGGGGTTGTGGGCCACTATGGCTACACCTTC	CASSPLGVVGHYGYTF
TRBV18	few	TRBJ1-1	NA	TGTGCCAGCTCACGCTACGAACAGGGTACGAACACTGAAGCTTTCTTT	CASSRYEQGTNTEAFF
TRBV27	many	TRBJ1-2	NA	TGTGCCAGCAGTTCACTTCAGGGCTACTATGGCTACACCTTC	CASSSLQGYYGYTF
TRBV29-1	NA	TRBJ1-4	NA	TGCAGCGTCGCCCGGTGGCGGGATGAAAAACTGTTTTTT	CSVARWRDEKLFF
TRBV27	few	TRBJ1-6	NA	TGTGCCAGCAGGCCTCCGCCATGGGGACGGGGAAATTCACCCCTCCACTTT	CASRPPPWGRGNSPLHF
TRBV7-2	few	TRBJ2-5	NA	TGTGCCAGCAGCCCGGAGTTACGGCAAAAGACCCAGTACTTC	CASSPELRQKTQYF
TRBV10-3	NA	TRBJ2-1	TRBD1	TGTGCCATCAGCGCCGGGGACAGAGTCTACAATGAGCAGTTCTTC	CAISAGDRVYNEQFF
TRBV20-1	few	TRBJ1-5	NA	TGCAGTGCTAGAGATCTGCAGGGGCCTAATCAGCCCCAGCATTTT	CSARDLQGPNQPQHF
TRBV5-1	few	TRBJ2-7	TRBD1	TGCGCCAGCGCGATGGGACAGGGGTACTACGAGCAGTACTTC	CASAMGQGYYEQYF
TRBV10-1	few	TRBJ2-3	NA	TGCGCCAGCAGTGAAACCGGGACATATAGCACAGATACGCAGTATTTT	CASSETGTYSTDTQYF